Below, 24 T cell receptor beta chains from the same sample are listed, as sequenced in a study of naive and memory T cell subsets. Whole-study findings and limits: Possibly reflecting memory cells re-expressing CD45RA, a few larger clonotypes occurred in naive repertoires, especially CD8.

The beta constant-region primer was an equimolar mix of two oligonucleotides covering TRBC1 and TRBC2. Ligated cDNA was amplified by four rounds of PCR with nested alpha and beta constant-region primers and SP2. TCRdb analysed the UMI-ligation and nested PCR reads with MiXCR anew, one entry per CDR3 protein. The table records about 99,000 distinct CDR3 sequences, 13% to 15% of them present only once. Antigen specificity for these receptors is unknown. Source material: naive CD8+ T cells from blood. These receptors were obtained from a human donor in good health.

This chain connects TRBV7-3 to TRBJ2-1; 8 nucleotides align to TRBD1. V lost 5 bases to trimming and J lost 3 bases; unmatched junction nucleotides: 6. CDR1 and CDR2 from the germline V gene are SGHTA and FQGTGA. The CDR3 extends over 15 amino acids. CDR3: CASSATGGLYNEQFF. The CDR3 DNA reads as TGTGCCAGCAGCGCCACAGGGGGTCTCTACAATGAGCAGTTCTTC.

This clonotype was observed a handful of times. J is TRBJ1-6 and V is TRBV12-3 or TRBV12-4; D call uncertain. This CDR3 spans 14 amino acids. The V end was cut by 2 bases, the J end by 13 bases, with 15 bases between. DNA of the CDR3: TGTGCCAGCAGTTTAACCTTCTTGGAATCTCCCCTCCACTTT. As protein: CASSLTFLESPLHF.

The chain carries TRBV5-4 and TRBJ2-3, with no clear D. V was shortened by 2 bases and J by 1 base, with 17 bases between the two germline ends. CDR1 and CDR2 from the germline V gene are SGHNT and YYREEE (reference sequence). The CDR3 runs 17 residues. CDR3 protein: CASSFLEPYEGTDTQYF. Written as DNA, the CDR3 is TGTGCCAGCAGCTTTTTAGAACCGTACGAAGGCACAGATACGCAGTATTTT.

The sample holds many counts of this clonotype. The chain has TRBV25-1 and TRBJ1-2, with D possibly TRBD1 on 6 matching bases. Germline-derived CDR1 and CDR2 are MGHDK and SYGVNS. The CDR3 is made up of 13 amino acids. V was clipped by 7 bases and J by 3 bases, with 12 bases between them. Here the CDR3 reads CASTKGGHYGYTF. In DNA form, the CDR3 reads TGTGCCAGCACCAAAGGGGGACACTATGGCTACACCTTC.

This clonotype was seen ten or more times. V and J are TRBV29-1 and TRBJ2-1; a weak D match, TRBD1 (6 bases). Germline CDR1 reads SQVTM; CDR2 reads ANQGSEA. CDR3 length equals 16 residues. Trimming removed 0 bases at V and 6 bases at J, with 18 bases between. CDR3 nucleotide sequence: TGCAGCGTTGAAGATTTTACAGGGAAGGTCTCCAATGAGCAGTTCTTC. Translated, it gives CSVEDFTGKVSNEQFF.

The J gene is TRBJ1-5, the V gene TRBV7-9; maybe TRBD1 (5 bases). V was shortened by 5 bases and J by 4 bases, with 6 bases between the two germline ends. This CDR3 is 12 amino acids long. Looked up from germline, CDR1 is SEHNR and CDR2 is FQNEAQ (reference sequence). The CDR3 coding sequence is TGTGCCAGCAGCCAGGGAAATCAGCCCCAGCATTTT. Its translation: CASSQGNQPQHF.

In its sample, this clonotype was seen a few times. The rearrangement uses TRBV7-8 and TRBJ2-2, with TRBD2 matching 7 bases. This CDR3 has 14 amino acids. CDR1 is SGHVS, CDR2 FQNEAQ, per germline. Trimming removed 3 bases from V and 7 bases from J; junction bases left unmatched: 5. The CDR3 coding sequence is TGTGCCAGCAGCTTGGTGGCGGGAGTCGGGGAGCTGTTTTTT. Translation: CASSLVAGVGELFF.

This clonotype has only a few counts. The rearrangement joins TRBV4-3 to TRBJ2-7; possibly TRBD2 for D (6 bases). Germline V CDR1 and CDR2: LGHNA, YSLEER. Trimming stripped 0 bases from V and 3 bases from J, with 15 bases between. CDR3 length: 16 residues. The CDR3 loop is CASSQDWGTDYYEQYF. The CDR3 nucleotides read TGCGCCAGCAGCCAAGATTGGGGGACGGACTACTACGAGCAGTACTTC.

This clonotype was detected many times. The DNA for the CDR3 is TGTGCCAGCAGTTACTCCGGGACTCCTCACCCAAATGAGCAGTTCTTC. This translates into CASSYSGTPHPNEQFF. J is TRBJ2-1 and V is TRBV6-6; possible D gene TRBD2, 6 bases. The V and J ends lost 0 bases and 7 bases respectively, with 16 bases between them. CDR1 and CDR2 from the germline V gene are MNHNY and SVGAGI (reference sequence). CDR3 size: 16 residues.

J is TRBJ2-1 and V is TRBV20-1; 8 bases agree with TRBD2. V trimming: 6 bases; J trimming: 4 bases; junction bases outside the gene matches: 8. There are 14 residues in the CDR3. Germline CDR1 DFQATT, CDR2 SNEGSKA (reference sequence). Here the CDR3 reads CSAIPQREYNEQFF. In DNA form, the CDR3 reads TGCAGTGCGATCCCCCAGCGGGAGTACAATGAGCAGTTCTTC.

The gene calls are TRBV19 and TRBJ2-2; 11 bases fit TRBD1. Germline CDR1 LNHDA, CDR2 SQIVND (reference sequence). This CDR3 is 14 amino acids long. With V trimmed by 5 bases and J by 8 bases, 4 bases remained unmatched. The CDR3 loop reads CASSWTGGMGELFF. DNA for the CDR3: TGTGCCAGTAGTTGGACAGGGGGCATGGGGGAGCTGTTTTTT.

The chain employs TRBV29-1 and TRBJ2-3; D remains unclear. The CDR3 sequence is 12 residues long. Germline V lookup: CDR1 SQVTM, CDR2 ANQGSEA. V lost 2 bases to trimming and J lost 5 bases, with 8 bases between them. This CDR3 is CSVEHNGDTQYF. CDR3 nucleotide sequence: TGCAGCGTTGAACACAACGGAGATACGCAGTATTTT.

The chain employs TRBV9 and TRBJ2-7; D uncertain. The length of the CDR3 is 14 residues. Trimming removed 0 bases at V and 6 bases at J, with 13 bases between. Germline lookup yields CDR1 SGDLS and CDR2 YYNGEE. CDR3 coding DNA: TGTGCCAGCAGCGTAGGGACGGCGCCTACCGAGCAGTACTTC. Its protein is CASSVGTAPTEQYF.

The chain joins TRBV13 to TRBJ2-7; tentatively, D is TRBD2 (6 bases). V lost 3 bases to trimming and J lost 5 bases, with 14 bases between them. The CDR3 length is 14 residues. Germline loops: CDR1 PRHDT, CDR2 FYEKMQ (reference sequence). The CDR3 loop reads CASSLSGRPHEQYF. CDR3 DNA sequence: TGTGCCAGCAGCTTGAGTGGGAGGCCACACGAGCAGTACTTC.

The rearrangement uses TRBV13 and TRBJ2-1; D perhaps matches TRBD1 (5 bases). Looked up from germline, CDR1 is PRHDT and CDR2 is FYEKMQ (reference sequence). This CDR3 has 12 amino acids. V was cut by 8 bases and J by 6 bases, with 11 bases left in between. CDR3: CASGAGRNEQFF. In nucleotides, the CDR3 is TGTGCCAGCGGGGCAGGGCGCAATGAGCAGTTCTTC. Looking up the rest from reference TRBV13 and TRBJ2-1 gives the full variable domain: AAGVIQSPRHLIKEKRETATLKCYPIPRHDTVYWYQQGPGQDPQFLISFYEKMQSDKGSIPDRFSAQQFSDYHSELNMSSLELGDSALYFCASGAGRNEQFFGPGTRLTVL.

The rearrangement uses TRBV2 and TRBJ1-5, with 7 bases that match TRBD1. The CDR3 contains 16 residues. The V segment lost 0 bases and the J segment 5 bases; nucleotides outside the gene matches: 7. CDR1 and CDR2 from the germline V gene are SNHLY and FYNNEI. The CDR3 sequence: CASSEALLGTDQPQHF. CDR3 nucleotide sequence: TGTGCCAGCAGTGAAGCGCTTCTTGGGACAGATCAGCCCCAGCATTTT.

There are many counts of this clonotype. The chain is built from TRBV20-1 and TRBJ2-1, with 10 bases aligning to TRBD2. The CDR3 has 18 amino acids. V was clipped by 0 bases and J by 5 bases; unmatched bases: 13. Germline CDR1 is DFQATT and CDR2 is SNEGSKA (reference sequence). The DNA of the CDR3 is TGCAGTGCTAGAGATTTGGAAGGTAGCGGGAGGACTAACAATGAGCAGTTCTTC. Translated, it gives CSARDLEGSGRTNNEQFF.

This clonotype was counted ten times or more. The chain has TRBV27 and TRBJ2-7; weak D call: TRBD1 (6 bases). The CDR3 contains 13 residues. The germline V and J ends were trimmed by 3 bases and 4 bases, with 10 bases remaining between them. Germline loops: CDR1 MNHEY, CDR2 SMNVEV (reference sequence). CDR3 nucleotides: TGTGCCAGCAGTTTGGGGGCGCGGTACGAGCAGTACTTC. It specifies CASSLGARYEQYF.

This clonotype was picked up a small number of times. The chain is built from TRBV4-3 and TRBJ2-2, with D perhaps matching TRBD2 (5 bases). Germline V gene data show CDR1 as LGHNA and CDR2 as YSLEER. This CDR3 is built from 17 residues. The V gene lost 0 bases and the J gene lost 8 bases, with 19 bases spanning the gap. Written as DNA, the CDR3 is TGCGCCAGCAGCCAAGATAGCGAGTTAGTTGTGATAGGGGAGCTGTTTTTT. Amino acid sequence: CASSQDSELVVIGELFF.

The CDR3 protein is CASHEASGNTIYF. In DNA form, the CDR3 reads TGCGCCAGCCACGAAGCCTCTGGAAACACCATATATTTT. The rearrangement uses TRBV5-1 and TRBJ1-3; D is unresolved. Trimming removed 7 bases from V and 0 bases from J, with 8 bases in between. The CDR3 runs 13 residues. Germline V gene data show CDR1 as SGHRS and CDR2 as YFSETQ.

This clonotype has just a few counts. The rearrangement joins TRBV7-8 to TRBJ2-3; unclear D gene. Trimming shortened V by 2 bases and J by 0 bases, and 12 bases separated the two germline ends. Germline V gives CDR1 SGHVS, CDR2 FQNEAQ. The CDR3 is 16 amino acids. CDR3 amino acids: CASSLNAASSTDTQYF. The CDR3 DNA reads TGTGCCAGCAGCTTAAACGCCGCCAGTAGCACAGATACGCAGTATTTT.

This clonotype was detected only a few times. V and J are TRBV20-1 and TRBJ1-2; 10 bases map to TRBD1. The CDR3 totals 15 residues. V was pared by 3 bases and J by 3 bases, with 7 bases of the junction left unmatched. Germline CDR1 is DFQATT and CDR2 is SNEGSKA (reference sequence). The CDR3 sequence: CSASRDRGHDYGYTF. The CDR3 nucleotides read TGCAGTGCTAGTAGAGACAGGGGGCACGACTATGGCTACACCTTC.

The rearrangement uses TRBV7-6 and TRBJ2-7; TRBD2 agrees at 11 bases. Germline V gives CDR1 SGHVS, CDR2 FNYEAQ. The CDR3 length is 19 residues. After removal of 4 bases from V and 5 bases from J, the junction contained 19 bases not matched to a gene. The CDR3 loop reads CASSSPLGHSGGAGHEQYF. The DNA of the CDR3 is TGTGCCAGCAGCTCCCCCTTAGGCCATAGCGGGGGGGCGGGGCACGAGCAGTACTTC.

The chain carries TRBV15 and TRBJ2-1, with D possibly TRBD1 on 6 matching bases. V lost 3 bases to trimming and J lost 13 bases, with 16 bases between them. Germline lookup yields CDR1 LNHNV and CDR2 YYDKDF (reference sequence). The CDR3 totals 13 residues. The CDR3 spells CATSSVSSGVQFF. The DNA of the CDR3 is TGTGCCACCAGCAGCGTATCCTCAGGGGTTCAGTTCTTC.